The 18 T cell receptor beta chains below all came from one sample that was sequenced in a study of blood T cell repertoires in COVID-19. Sequencing used immunoSEQ multiplex PCR; TCRdb keeps in-frame clones, though not all of them. This table holds fewer than 700,000 clones, roughly 89% found once. Sequencing was performed on peripheral blood. Receptors were obtained from a woman aged 45-60 years with COVID-19, enrolled during active disease.

With respect to this clone: Other DNA sequences in this sample translate to the same CDR3. This rearrangement joins TRBV2 to TRBJ1-2; possible D gene TRBD1, 6 bases. This CDR3 contains 14 residues. CDR1 is SNHLY and CDR2 is FYNNEI in the germline V gene. V lost 1 base and J 5 bases, leaving 11 bases between the germline ends. This CDR3 reads CASSEVGGLYGYTF. The CDR3, as DNA: TGTGCCAGCAGTGAAGTCGGGGGGCTGTATGGCTACACCTTC.

The chain combines TRBV6-5 with TRBJ1-1; 8 bases are a match to TRBD1. CDR3 length equals 13 residues. Germline assignment: CDR1 MNHEY and CDR2 SVGAGI. Losses at the gene ends were 10 bases for V and 0 bases for J; bases not matched to a gene: 4. CDR3 sequence reads: CAIGQGLNTEAFF. The CDR3 DNA sequence: TGTGCCATCGGACAGGGATTGAACACTGAAGCTTTCTTT.

The chain has TRBV5-6 and TRBJ1-2, with 7 bases matching TRBD1. CDR3 length equals 16 residues. The J segment lost 8 bases and the V segment lost 5 bases, leaving 18 bases of the junction unmatched. Germline lookup yields CDR1 SGHDT and CDR2 YYEEEE. The CDR3 DNA is TGTGCCAGCAGGAGAAGAGGACAGGAGCCGGCGGGAGGCTACACCTTC. It yields the protein CASRRRGQEPAGGYTF.

To note about this clone: This same CDR3 is encoded by further DNA sequences in the sample. The chain combines TRBV11-2 with TRBJ1-6; D not resolved. The CDR3 has 12 residues. With 6 bases removed from V and 5 bases from J, the gap between germline ends came to 5 bases. Germline CDR1 is SGHAT and CDR2 is FQNNGV. The CDR3 coding sequence is TGTGCCAGCAGTCTAAATAATTCACCCCTCCACTTT. Its protein is CASSLNNSPLHF.

The chain carries TRBV27 and TRBJ1-1; tentative D call: TRBD1 (5 bases). This CDR3 is built from 14 residues. In germline, CDR1 is MNHEY, CDR2 SMNVEV (reference sequence). Trimming removed 6 bases from V and 0 bases from J, with 11 bases in between. The CDR3 reads CASSLTELNTEAFF. The CDR3 bases are TGTGCCAGCAGCCTGACAGAATTGAACACTGAAGCTTTCTTT.

The rearrangement links TRBV28 to TRBJ1-6, with TRBD1 matching 8 bases. Germline V gene sequence: CDR1 MDHEN, CDR2 SYDVKM. With 6 bases clipped from V and 13 bases from J, the junction kept 11 bases outside the gene matches. The CDR3 is 14 residues long. As DNA, the CDR3 is TGTGCCAGCAGCCCTGACAGGGGCGAGGGGCCCCTCCACTTT. This translates into CASSPDRGEGPLHF. The full variable domain, its missing parts supplied by reference TRBV28 and TRBJ1-6, is DVKVTQSSRYLVKRTGEKVFLECVQDMDHENMFWYRQDPGLGLRLIYFSYDVKMKEKGDIPEGYSVSREKKERFSLILESASTNQTSMYLCASSPDRGEGPLHFGNGTRLTVT.

In this sample, this clone turned up once. The chain joins TRBV30 to TRBJ2-7; 8 nucleotides line up with TRBD2. V was clipped by 2 bases and J by 0 bases; unmatched bases: 6. Germline V gene data show CDR1 as GTSNPN and CDR2 as SVGIG (reference sequence). The CDR3 is 15 residues long. The DNA of the CDR3 is TGTGCCTGGAGTCGCGGGCGGGGGGTCTCCTACGAGCAGTACTTC. It codes for CAWSRGRGVSYEQYF.

CDR3 sequence: CATIKMGTGSDTQYF. For the CDR3, the DNA is TGTGCCACCATTAAGATGGGGACAGGGTCAGATACGCAGTATTTT. The V gene is TRBV27, the J gene TRBJ2-3, with 9 bases identical to TRBD1. This CDR3 is 15 amino acids long. J gave up 4 bases and V 10 bases, and 12 bases lay outside the gene matches. Germline CDR1 and CDR2: MNHEY and SMNVEV (reference sequence).

The rearrangement joins TRBV5-4 to TRBJ1-4; no reliable D call. CDR1 and CDR2 from the germline V gene are SGHNT and YYREEE (reference sequence). V dropped 2 bases and J dropped 3 bases, with 5 bases sitting between them. This CDR3 is built from 13 residues. The DNA for the CDR3 is TGTGCCAGCAGCTTTAGTCCTAATGAAAAACTGTTTTTT. Its translation is CASSFSPNEKLFF.

There are a few counts of this clone. The rearrangement links TRBV19 to TRBJ1-1; 7 bases fit TRBD1. This CDR3 contains 12 residues. Germline trimming cut 4 bases from V and 8 bases from J; bases unmatched to any gene: 4. Germline CDR1 reads LNHDA; CDR2 reads SQIVND (reference sequence). CDR3 nucleotides: TGTGCCAGTAGTACACGACAGGGCGAAGCTTTCTTT. This translates into CASSTRQGEAFF.

The V call is TRBV5-1, the J call TRBJ2-2, with D unresolved. This CDR3 comprises 14 residues. Germline V CDR1 and CDR2: SGHRS, YFSETQ. Trimming pared 0 bases from V and 2 bases from J, leaving 5 bases between. CDR3 residues: CASSLGENTGELFF. The CDR3 bases are TGCGCCAGCAGCTTGGGAGAAAACACCGGGGAGCTGTTTTTT.

V is TRBV13 and J is TRBJ2-5; TRBD2 is a possible D gene (6 bases). The CDR3 is 14 amino acids. Germline assignment: CDR1 PRHDT and CDR2 FYEKMQ (reference sequence). V was pared by 5 bases and J by 1 base, with 11 bases between. CDR3 DNA sequence: TGTGCCAGCAGCGGACGGGACTTCCAAGAGACCCAGTACTTC. It translates to CASSGRDFQETQYF.

This chain uses TRBV4-1 with TRBJ1-1, with 8 bases that match TRBD1. V lost 4 bases to trimming and J lost 5 bases; unmatched junction nucleotides: 15. The germline gives CDR1 MGHRA, CDR2 YSYEKL. This CDR3 is built from 17 residues. The CDR3 nucleotides read TGCGCCAGCAGCCCCGAGGCAGGGGGCGGAAAAAGTACTGAAGCTTTCTTT. This encodes CASSPEAGGGKSTEAFF.

V gene TRBV19 combines with J gene TRBJ2-3; 7 positions agree with TRBD2. The CDR3 spans 16 residues. Losses at the gene ends were 6 bases for V and 0 bases for J; bases not matched to a gene: 9. CDR1 and CDR2 from the germline V gene are LNHDA and SQIVND (reference sequence). This CDR3 reads CASRGLSGVSTDTQYF. For the CDR3, the DNA is TGTGCCAGTAGGGGCCTCAGCGGGGTTAGCACAGATACGCAGTATTTT.

This clone appeared a single time. The chain uses TRBV6-6 and TRBJ1-3; perhaps TRBD1 as D (5 bases). Germline V gene data show CDR1 as MNHNY and CDR2 as SVGAGI (reference sequence). The ends were cut back, 8 bases at V and 4 bases at J, with 15 bases in the middle. CDR3 length: 14 amino acids. In DNA form, the CDR3 reads TGTGCCAGCGCTGGGGGGAGGGTCGGAAACACCATATATTTT. Translating gives CASAGGRVGNTIYF.

In its sample, this clone was seen a few times. The chain joins TRBV7-2 to TRBJ2-7; TRBD1 might be the D (5 bases). CDR1 is SGHTA and CDR2 is FQGNSA in the germline V gene. The CDR3 has 14 residues. V was shortened by 6 bases and J by 0 bases, with 12 bases between the two germline ends. CDR3 in amino acids: CASRTASLSYEQYF. In nucleotides, the CDR3 is TGTGCCAGCAGGACAGCTTCCCTCTCCTACGAGCAGTACTTC. The full variable domain, with the rest looked up from reference TRBV7-2 and TRBJ2-7, is GAGVSQSPSNKVTEKGKDVELRCDPISGHTALYWYRQSLGQGLEFLIYFQGNSAPDKSGLPSDRFSAERTGGSVSTLTIQRTQQEDSAVYLCASRTASLSYEQYFGPGTRLTVT.

The V call is TRBV19, the J call TRBJ1-2; 7 bases map to TRBD1. Germline assignment: CDR1 LNHDA and CDR2 SQIVND (reference sequence). Unmatched junction bases numbered 12, after V lost 7 bases and J lost 4 bases. CDR3 length: 15 residues. CDR3 sequence: CASNDRVNHFYGYTF. In DNA form, the CDR3 reads TGTGCCAGTAATGACAGGGTGAATCACTTCTATGGCTACACCTTC.

V and J are TRBV5-4 and TRBJ2-7, with 8 bases that match TRBD1. V lost 0 bases, J lost 3 bases, and 5 bases stayed unmatched. This CDR3 spans 15 amino acids. Germline V lookup: CDR1 SGHNT, CDR2 YYREEE (reference sequence). The CDR3 is CASSLGAGGLYEQYF. In DNA, the CDR3 is TGTGCCAGCAGCTTGGGGGCAGGGGGCCTCTACGAGCAGTACTTC. Combining the CDR3 with reference TRBV5-4 and TRBJ2-7 gives the whole variable domain ETGVTQSPTHLIKTRGQQVTLRCSSQSGHNTVSWYQQALGQGPQFIFQYYREEENGRGNFPPRFSGLQFPNYSSELNVNALELDDSALYLCASSLGAGGLYEQYFGPGTRLTVT.